The entry below gives a single T cell receptor (beta chain) sequence along with its context. The specificity of this receptor is unknown. No much larger clonotype is one base removed from it; base qualities were not supplied. V and J are trimmed by 5 bases and 4 bases, and the gene matches miss 5 bases of the junction. Including the terminal cysteine and phenylalanine, the CDR3 comprises 14 residues. This entry keeps only the CDR3 DNA: 42 bases, framed from base 1. The germline V gene encodes CDR1 SNHLY and CDR2 FYNNEI. These data are taken from a study of blood T cell repertoires in COVID-19 (TCRdb year 2020). Background on the whole study: Samples covering the acute and convalescent phases of COVID-19 were provided by collaborators in the United States, Italy and Spain. The prospective study material was composed of cDNA or gDNA derived from T cells, B-cell-depleted T cells, or PBMCs. The dataset comprised deeply sampled blood TCRbeta repertoires from subjects exposed to, actively infected with, or recovered from COVID-19. The repertoires were released in a freely available public database meant as a resource for research on the immune response to SARS-CoV-2. Samples came from the ongoing ImmuneRACE study (first 160 participants) plus 1,254 subjects from 6 global collaborators. A de-identified subject ID, COVID-19 status, age in years and sex were almost always included in the sample metadata. Where available, HLA class I and class II types were taken from metadata supplied by the sample provider and were not determined by assay-based typing. Broader findings and caveats from the paper: The quantity of clinical and demographic metadata differed by source and by participant and was supplied without curation.

TCRbeta CDR3 regions were amplified from genomic DNA using the immunoSEQ Assay, a bias-controlled multiplex PCR. In the original analysis: The number of nucleated cells in each sample was estimated by amplification of reference gene primers within the assay. To quantify the absolute abundance of each unique TCRbeta CDR3 rearrangement, sequence reads were collapsed and filtered. For each sample, productive Simpson clonality was calculated as the square root of Simpson's diversity index over productive rearrangements. The immuneACCESS repertoire file appears here via TCRdb, limited to in-frame rearrangements. These files lack a portion of the clones; in checked studies, under half of the deficit traces to unresolved V genes, and the cause of the others is not known. D and trimming come from the DNA, and the V and J calls and clone size come from that table. The sample includes roughly 100,000 clones, with around nine tenths observed a single time. Just over 5% of the sample is in the top ten clones.

The collaborating institutions used their own protocols to collect whole blood in K2EDTA tubes. For TCRbeta analysis, collaborators shipped samples in one of three forms: frozen whole blood, isolated PBMCs, or DNA extracted from either of those sample types. The sequenced material came from peripheral blood. Here the chain combines TRBV2 and TRBJ1-5, and TRBD1 aligns with 7 junction nucleotides. This clonotype was obtained from a man in his forties or fifties with acute or convalescent COVID-19. The DNA sequence reads TGTGCCAGCAGTACAGGGACAGCTAATCAGCCCCAGCATTTT. Its protein product is CASSTGTANQPQHF.